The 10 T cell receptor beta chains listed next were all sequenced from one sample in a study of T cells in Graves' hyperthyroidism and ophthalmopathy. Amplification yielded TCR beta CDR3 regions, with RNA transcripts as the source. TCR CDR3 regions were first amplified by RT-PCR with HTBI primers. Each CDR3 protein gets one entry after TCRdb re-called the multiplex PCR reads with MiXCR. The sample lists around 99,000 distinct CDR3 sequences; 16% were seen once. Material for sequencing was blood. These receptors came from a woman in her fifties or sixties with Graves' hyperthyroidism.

This CDR3 reads CASSSEVGSGRWNIQYF. DNA of the CDR3: TGTGCCAGCAGCTCCGAGGTTGGGAGCGGGAGATGGAACATTCAGTACTTC. The chain employs TRBV11-2 and TRBJ2-4, with 8 bases aligning to TRBD2. V shed 4 bases and J 7 bases; nucleotides not matched to a gene: 15. This CDR3 is 17 amino acids long. Germline V gene sequence: CDR1 SGHAT, CDR2 FQNNGV. The full variable domain, completed using reference TRBV11-2 and TRBJ2-4, is EAGVAQSPRYKIIEKRQSVAFWCNPISGHATLYWYQQILGQGPKLLIQFQNNGVVDDSQLPKDRFSAERLKGVDSTLKIQPAKLEDSAVYLCASSSEVGSGRWNIQYFGAGTRLSVL.

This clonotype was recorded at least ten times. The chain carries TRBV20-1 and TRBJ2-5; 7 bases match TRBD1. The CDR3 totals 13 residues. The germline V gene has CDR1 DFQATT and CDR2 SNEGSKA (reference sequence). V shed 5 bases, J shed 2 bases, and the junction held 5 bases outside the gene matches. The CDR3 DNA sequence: TGCAGTGCTCCCTTACAGGGGCAAGAGACCCAGTACTTC. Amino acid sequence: CSAPLQGQETQYF.

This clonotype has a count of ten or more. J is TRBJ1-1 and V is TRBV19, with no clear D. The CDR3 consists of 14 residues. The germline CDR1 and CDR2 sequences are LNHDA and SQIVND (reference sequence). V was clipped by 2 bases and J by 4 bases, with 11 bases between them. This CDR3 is CASSIRARVTEAFF. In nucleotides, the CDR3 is TGTGCCAGTAGTATACGAGCCCGCGTCACTGAAGCTTTCTTT.

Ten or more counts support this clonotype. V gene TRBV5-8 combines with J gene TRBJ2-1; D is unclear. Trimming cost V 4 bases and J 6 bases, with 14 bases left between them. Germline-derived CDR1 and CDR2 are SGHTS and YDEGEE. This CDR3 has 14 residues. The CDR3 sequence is CASSPWVGSNEQFF. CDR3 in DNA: TGTGCCAGCAGCCCATGGGTGGGGTCCAATGAGCAGTTCTTC.

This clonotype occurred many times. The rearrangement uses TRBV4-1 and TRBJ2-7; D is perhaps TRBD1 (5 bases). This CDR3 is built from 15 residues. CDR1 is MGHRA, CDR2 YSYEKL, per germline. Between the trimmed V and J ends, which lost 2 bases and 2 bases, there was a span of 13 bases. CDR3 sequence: CASSQWQGQAYEQYF. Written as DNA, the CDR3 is TGCGCCAGCAGCCAATGGCAGGGCCAAGCCTACGAGCAGTACTTC.

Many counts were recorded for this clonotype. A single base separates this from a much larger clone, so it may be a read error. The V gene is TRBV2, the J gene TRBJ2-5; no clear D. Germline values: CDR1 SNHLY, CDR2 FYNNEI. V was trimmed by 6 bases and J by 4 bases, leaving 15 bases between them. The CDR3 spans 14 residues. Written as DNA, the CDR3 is TGTGCCAGCAGCCGACGTATGTCACGAGAGACCCAGTACTTC. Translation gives CASSRRMSRETQYF.

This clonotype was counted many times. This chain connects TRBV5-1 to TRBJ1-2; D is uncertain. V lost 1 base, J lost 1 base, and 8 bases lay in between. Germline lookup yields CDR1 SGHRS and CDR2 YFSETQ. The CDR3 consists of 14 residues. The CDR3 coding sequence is TGCGCCAGCAGCTTGTTCGGCTTTAACTATGGCTACACCTTC. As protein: CASSLFGFNYGYTF.

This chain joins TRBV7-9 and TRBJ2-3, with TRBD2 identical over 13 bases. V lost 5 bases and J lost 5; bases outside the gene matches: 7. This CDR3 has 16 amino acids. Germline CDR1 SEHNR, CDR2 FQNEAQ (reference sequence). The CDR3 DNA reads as TGTGCCAGCAGCCACGGACTAGCGGGAGTTATAGATACGCAGTATTTT. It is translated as CASSHGLAGVIDTQYF.

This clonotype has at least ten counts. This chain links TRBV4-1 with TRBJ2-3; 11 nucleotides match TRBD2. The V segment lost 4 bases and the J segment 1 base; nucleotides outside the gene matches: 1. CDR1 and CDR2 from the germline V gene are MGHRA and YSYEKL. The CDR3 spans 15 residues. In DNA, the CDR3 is TGCGCCAGCAGCCCGGGACTAGCGGGCACAGATACGCAGTATTTT. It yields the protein CASSPGLAGTDTQYF.

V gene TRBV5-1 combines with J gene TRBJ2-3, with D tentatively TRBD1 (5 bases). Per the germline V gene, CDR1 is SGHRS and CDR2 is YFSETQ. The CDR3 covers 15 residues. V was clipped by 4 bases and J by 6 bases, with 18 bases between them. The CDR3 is CASSHLGDRADTQYF. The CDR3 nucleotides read TGCGCCAGCAGCCACCTAGGGGATCGGGCCGATACGCAGTATTTT.